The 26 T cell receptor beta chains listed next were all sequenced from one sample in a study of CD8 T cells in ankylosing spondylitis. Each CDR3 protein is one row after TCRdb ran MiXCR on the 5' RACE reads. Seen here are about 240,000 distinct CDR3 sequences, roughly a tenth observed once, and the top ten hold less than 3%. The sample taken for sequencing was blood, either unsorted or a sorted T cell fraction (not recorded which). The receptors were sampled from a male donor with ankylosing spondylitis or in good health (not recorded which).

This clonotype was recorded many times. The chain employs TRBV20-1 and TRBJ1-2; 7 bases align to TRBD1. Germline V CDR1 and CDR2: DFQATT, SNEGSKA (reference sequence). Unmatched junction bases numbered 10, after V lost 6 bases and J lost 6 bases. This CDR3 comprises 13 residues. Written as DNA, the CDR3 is TGCAGTGCGAGGGGGTTCAGGGGGGATGGCTACACCTTC. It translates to CSARGFRGDGYTF.

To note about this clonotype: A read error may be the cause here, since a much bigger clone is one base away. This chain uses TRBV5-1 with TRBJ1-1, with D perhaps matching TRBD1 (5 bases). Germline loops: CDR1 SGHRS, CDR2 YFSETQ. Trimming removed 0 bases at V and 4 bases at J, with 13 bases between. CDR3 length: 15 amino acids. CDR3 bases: TGCGCCAGCAGCTTGGCCGCACGGGGGGGCACTGAAGCTTTCTTT. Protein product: CASSLAARGGTEAFF.

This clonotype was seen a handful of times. The CDR3 DNA reads as TGTGCCAGCAGCTTGGAGCCAGGGACCTCGGGCACTGAAGCTTTCTTT. Translating it yields CASSLEPGTSGTEAFF. The chain carries TRBV5-6 and TRBJ1-1; D is perhaps TRBD1 (5 bases). Germline CDR1 and CDR2: SGHDT and YYEEEE. CDR3 length: 16 amino acids. Trimming pared 0 bases from V and 4 bases from J, leaving 16 bases between.

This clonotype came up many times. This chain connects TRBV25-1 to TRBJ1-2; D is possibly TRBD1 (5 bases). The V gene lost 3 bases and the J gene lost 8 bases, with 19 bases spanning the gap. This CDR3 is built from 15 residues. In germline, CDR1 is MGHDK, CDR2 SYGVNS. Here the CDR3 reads CASSDFSGPSNGYTF. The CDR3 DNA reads TGTGCCAGCAGTGACTTTTCGGGACCATCTAACGGCTACACCTTC.

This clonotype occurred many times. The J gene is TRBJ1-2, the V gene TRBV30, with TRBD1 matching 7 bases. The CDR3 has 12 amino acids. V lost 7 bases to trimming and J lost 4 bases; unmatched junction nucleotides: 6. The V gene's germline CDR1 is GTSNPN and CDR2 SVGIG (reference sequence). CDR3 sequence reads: CAFRQGRYGYTF. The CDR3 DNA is TGTGCCTTCAGACAGGGTCGCTATGGCTACACCTTC.

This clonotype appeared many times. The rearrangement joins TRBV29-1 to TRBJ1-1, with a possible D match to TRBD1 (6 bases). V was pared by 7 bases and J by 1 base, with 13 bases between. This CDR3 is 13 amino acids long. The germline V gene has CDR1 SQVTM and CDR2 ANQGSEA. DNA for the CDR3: TGCAGCGCGAGGGGGGCTAAGAACACTGAAGCTTTCTTT. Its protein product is CSARGAKNTEAFF.

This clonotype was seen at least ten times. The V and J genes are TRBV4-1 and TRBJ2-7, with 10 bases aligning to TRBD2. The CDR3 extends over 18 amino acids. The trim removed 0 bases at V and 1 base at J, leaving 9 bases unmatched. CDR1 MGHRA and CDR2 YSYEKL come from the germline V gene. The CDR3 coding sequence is TGCGCCAGCAGCCAAGATAGGCTAGCGGGAGAGCGATCCTACGAGCAGTACTTC. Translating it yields CASSQDRLAGERSYEQYF.

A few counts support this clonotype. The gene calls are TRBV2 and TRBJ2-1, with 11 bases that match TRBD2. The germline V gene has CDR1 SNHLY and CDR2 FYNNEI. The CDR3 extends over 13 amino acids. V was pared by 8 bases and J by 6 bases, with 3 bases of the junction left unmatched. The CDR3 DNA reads TGTGCCAGCCTAGCGGGGGGCATCAATGAGCAGTTCTTC. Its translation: CASLAGGINEQFF.

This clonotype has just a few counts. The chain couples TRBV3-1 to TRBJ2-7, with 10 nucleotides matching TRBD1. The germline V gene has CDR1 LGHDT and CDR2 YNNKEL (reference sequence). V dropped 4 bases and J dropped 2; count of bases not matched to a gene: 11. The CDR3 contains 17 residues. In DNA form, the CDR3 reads TGTGCCAGCAGCCTCCTGGGGGCGGGACAGGGGACCTACGAGCAGTACTTC. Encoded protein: CASSLLGAGQGTYEQYF.

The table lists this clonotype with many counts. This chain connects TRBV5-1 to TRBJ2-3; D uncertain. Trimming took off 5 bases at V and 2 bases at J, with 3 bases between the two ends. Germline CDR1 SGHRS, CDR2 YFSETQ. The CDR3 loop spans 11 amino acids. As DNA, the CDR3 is TGCGCCAGCAGGGACACAGATACGCAGTATTTT. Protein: CASRDTDTQYF.

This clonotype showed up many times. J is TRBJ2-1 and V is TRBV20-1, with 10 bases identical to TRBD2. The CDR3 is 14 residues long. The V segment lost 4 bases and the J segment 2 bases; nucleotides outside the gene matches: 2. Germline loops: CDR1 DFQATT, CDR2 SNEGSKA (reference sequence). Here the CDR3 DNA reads TGCAGTGCTACCGGGACTAGCGCCTACAATGAGCAGTTCTTC. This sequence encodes CSATGTSAYNEQFF.

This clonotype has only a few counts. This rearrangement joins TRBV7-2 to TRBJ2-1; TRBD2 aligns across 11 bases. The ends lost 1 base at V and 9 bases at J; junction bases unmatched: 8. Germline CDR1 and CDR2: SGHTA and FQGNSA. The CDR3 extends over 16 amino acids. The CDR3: CASSLGASGGRSEQFF. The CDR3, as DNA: TGTGCCAGCAGCTTAGGGGCTAGCGGGGGGCGGAGTGAGCAGTTCTTC.

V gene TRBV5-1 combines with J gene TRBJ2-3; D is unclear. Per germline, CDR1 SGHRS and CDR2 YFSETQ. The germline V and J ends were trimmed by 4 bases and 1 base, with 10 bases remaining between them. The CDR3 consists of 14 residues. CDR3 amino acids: CASSPAPGTDTQYF. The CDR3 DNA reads TGCGCCAGCAGCCCCGCGCCCGGCACAGATACGCAGTATTTT.

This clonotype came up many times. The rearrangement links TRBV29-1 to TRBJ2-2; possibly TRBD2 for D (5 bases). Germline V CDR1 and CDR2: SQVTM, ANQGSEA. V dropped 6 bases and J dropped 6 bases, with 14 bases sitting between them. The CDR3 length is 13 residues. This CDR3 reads CSVRRGLAGELFF. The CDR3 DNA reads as TGCAGCGTACGACGGGGTCTCGCCGGGGAGCTGTTTTTT.

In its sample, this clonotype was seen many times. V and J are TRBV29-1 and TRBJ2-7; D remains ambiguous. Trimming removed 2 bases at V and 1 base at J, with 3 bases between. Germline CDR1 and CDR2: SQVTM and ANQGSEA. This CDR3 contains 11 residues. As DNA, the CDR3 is TGCAGCGTTGAAAGTTCCTACGAGCAGTACTTC. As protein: CSVESSYEQYF.

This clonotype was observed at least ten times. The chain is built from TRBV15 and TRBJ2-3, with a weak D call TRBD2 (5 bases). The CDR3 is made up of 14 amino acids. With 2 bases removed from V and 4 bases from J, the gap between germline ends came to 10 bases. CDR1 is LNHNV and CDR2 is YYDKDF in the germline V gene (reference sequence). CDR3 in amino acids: CATSRSLAADTQYF. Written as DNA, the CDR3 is TGTGCCACCAGCAGATCTCTAGCCGCAGATACGCAGTATTTT.

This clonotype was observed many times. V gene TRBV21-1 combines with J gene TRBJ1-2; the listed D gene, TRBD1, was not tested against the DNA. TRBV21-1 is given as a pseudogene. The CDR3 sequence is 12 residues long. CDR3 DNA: TGTGCCAGCAGCATACAGGGAAATGGCTACACCTTC. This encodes CASSIQGNGYTF.

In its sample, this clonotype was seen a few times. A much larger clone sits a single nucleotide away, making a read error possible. CDR3 sequence reads: CSARSGSTDTQYF. The CDR3 nucleotides are TGCAGTGCTAGAAGCGGGAGCACAGATACGCAGTATTTT. The chain uses TRBV20-1 and TRBJ2-3; possible D gene TRBD2, 6 bases. The CDR3 has 13 amino acids. Germline lookup yields CDR1 DFQATT and CDR2 SNEGSKA (reference sequence). The V end was cut by 2 bases, the J end by 0 bases, with 6 bases between.

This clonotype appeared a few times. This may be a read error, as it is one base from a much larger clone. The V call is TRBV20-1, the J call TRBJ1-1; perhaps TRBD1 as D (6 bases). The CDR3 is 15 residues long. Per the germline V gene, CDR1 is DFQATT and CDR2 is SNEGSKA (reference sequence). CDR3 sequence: CCATSQQGFYTEAFF. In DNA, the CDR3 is TGCTGTGCTACGTCTCAACAGGGCTTTTACACTGAAGCTTTCTTT.

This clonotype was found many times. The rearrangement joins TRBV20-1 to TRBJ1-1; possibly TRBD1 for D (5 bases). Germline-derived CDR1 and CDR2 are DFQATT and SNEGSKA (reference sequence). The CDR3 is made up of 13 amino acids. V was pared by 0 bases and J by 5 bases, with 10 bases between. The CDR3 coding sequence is TGCAGTGCTAGAGATACGGGGGAAACTGAAGCTTTCTTT. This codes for CSARDTGETEAFF.

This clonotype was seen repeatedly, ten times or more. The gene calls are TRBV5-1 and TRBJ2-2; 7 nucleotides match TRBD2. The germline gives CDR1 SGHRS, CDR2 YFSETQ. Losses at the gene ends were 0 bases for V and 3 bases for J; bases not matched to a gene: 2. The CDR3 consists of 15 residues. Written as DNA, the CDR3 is TGCGCCAGCAGCTTGGCCGCGGGGGACACCGGGGAGCTGTTTTTT. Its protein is CASSLAAGDTGELFF.

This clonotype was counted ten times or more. This chain's CDR3 is CASSLKGYGYTF. For the CDR3, the DNA is TGTGCCAGCAGCTTGAAGGGTTATGGCTACACCTTC. This chain uses TRBV5-6 with TRBJ1-2, with unresolved D. This CDR3 has 12 amino acids. Trimming took 1 base from V and 5 from J, leaving 6 bases between them. Germline CDR1 SGHDT, CDR2 YYEEEE. Variable domain in full (rest from reference TRBV5-6 and TRBJ1-2): DAGVTQSPTHLIKTRGQQVTLRCSPKSGHDTVSWYQQALGQGPQFIFQYYEEEERQRGNFPDRFSGHQFPNYSSELNVNALLLGDSALYLCASSLKGYGYTFGSGTRLTVV.

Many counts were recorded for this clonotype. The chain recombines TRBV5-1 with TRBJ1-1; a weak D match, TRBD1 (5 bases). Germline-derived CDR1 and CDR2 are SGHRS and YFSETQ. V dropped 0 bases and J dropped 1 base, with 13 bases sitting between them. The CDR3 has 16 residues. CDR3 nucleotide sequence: TGCGCCAGCAGCTTGGGCCAGGGCTCAAGGAACACTGAAGCTTTCTTT. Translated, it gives CASSLGQGSRNTEAFF.

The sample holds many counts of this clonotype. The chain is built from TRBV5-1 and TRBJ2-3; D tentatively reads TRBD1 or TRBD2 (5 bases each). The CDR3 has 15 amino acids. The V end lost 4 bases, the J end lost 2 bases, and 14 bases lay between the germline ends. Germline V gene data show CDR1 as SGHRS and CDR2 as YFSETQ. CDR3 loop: CASSVGTASTDTQYF. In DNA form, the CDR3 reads TGCGCCAGCAGCGTCGGGACCGCTTCCACAGATACGCAGTATTTT.

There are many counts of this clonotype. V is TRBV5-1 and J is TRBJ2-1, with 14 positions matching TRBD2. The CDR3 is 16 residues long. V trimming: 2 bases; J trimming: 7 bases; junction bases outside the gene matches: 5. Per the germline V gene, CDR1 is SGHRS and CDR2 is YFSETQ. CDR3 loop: CASSFTGTSGGNEQFF. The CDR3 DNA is TGCGCCAGCAGCTTCACCGGGACTAGCGGGGGAAATGAGCAGTTCTTC.

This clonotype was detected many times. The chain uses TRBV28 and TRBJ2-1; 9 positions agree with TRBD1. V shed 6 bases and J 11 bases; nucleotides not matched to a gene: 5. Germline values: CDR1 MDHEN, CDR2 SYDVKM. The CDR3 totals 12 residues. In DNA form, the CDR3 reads TGTGCCAGCAGCCCCGGGACAGGGAAGCAGTTCTTC. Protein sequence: CASSPGTGKQFF. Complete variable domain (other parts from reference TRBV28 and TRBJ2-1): DVKVTQSSRYLVKRTGEKVFLECVQDMDHENMFWYRQDPGLGLRLIYFSYDVKMKEKGDIPEGYSVSREKKERFSLILESASTNQTSMYLCASSPGTGKQFFGPGTRLTVL.